This T cell receptor (beta chain) was identified in a study of T cells in localized non-small cell lung cancer. Profiled with immunoSEQ multiplex PCR; TCRdb holds only in-frame clones, not every one. The table has roughly 26,000 clones, more than 85% seen once. This CDR3 region has 15 residues. V gave up 6 bases and J gave up 2 bases; unmatched junction bases: 7. The germline V gene encodes CDR1 MNHNY and CDR2 SVGAGI (reference sequence). The source is a female donor aged 60 or older with stage II squamous cell lung carcinoma. This specimen consisted of peripheral blood, obtained before any cancer treatment. This sequence joins TRBV6-6 and TRBJ1-3; 7 nucleotides agree with TRBD1. The CDR3, as DNA: TGTGCCAGCAGCTCAGGACAGGACGCTGGAAACACCATATATTTT. It yields the protein CASSSGQDAGNTIYF.